Sequencing of this T cell receptor beta chain was carried out in a study of OX40 agonist ivuxolimab in advanced cancers. A remark on this clone: As yet, its antigen is unknown.

Clones were sequenced by immunoSEQ multiplex PCR, and TCRdb holds only the in-frame ones, with some missing. The sample consists of 60,000 to 75,000 clones, roughly 84% of them appearing once. Study-level results: There were also nonresponders showing low normalized T-cell clonal expansion.

V was clipped by 5 bases and J by 4 bases; unmatched bases: 5. CDR3 length: 14 amino acids. Germline loops: CDR1 KGHSH, CDR2 LQKENI. The origin of this receptor is an adult with an advanced solid tumor such as melanoma, head and neck, liver or kidney cancer. The J gene is TRBJ2-1, the V gene TRBV18; TRBD2 matches at 7 bases. The sample consisted of CD4+ or CD8+ T cells sorted from blood, taken in a trial of the OX40 agonist ivuxolimab. CDR3 bases: TGTGCCAGCTCAGCCCGGGGGGATTACAATGAGCAGTTCTTC. Translated: CASSARGDYNEQFF.